This entry is about one TCR beta chain. Its antigen is not known. Sequence data for DNA of cultured CD4+ T cells were generated by the Oncomine TCR Beta short-read assay. MiXCR, applied by TCRdb to the PCR reads, yields one record per CDR3 protein. In the table there are 9,500 to 10,000 distinct CDR3 sequences, about 51% of which are singletons. The length of the CDR3 is 15 residues. Trimming removed 7 bases at V and 3 bases at J, with 18 bases between. The germline V gene has CDR1 SNHLY and CDR2 FYNNEI. The data stem from a study of vaccination and CD4 T cells after COVID-19. Treatment described: roughly ten-day PBMC culture with coronavirus spike peptide pools or control peptides (ViraFEST assay).

The receptor was derived from a human donor who had recovered from COVID-19. The V gene is TRBV2, the J gene TRBJ1-2, with D uncertain. The specimen was CD4+ T cells from blood, cultured in vitro. For the CDR3, the DNA is TGTGCCAGCACCCCCGAGGGCCCGAGCTACTATGGCTACACCTTC. It codes for CASTPEGPSYYGYTF.